This record concerns one TCR beta chain sequence. Its antigen is unidentified. This entry belongs to a study of T-cell memory formation after mild COVID-19. In the study overall: Across donors, TCR clusters were largely donor specific. Findings and limits, study-wide: Clones that shrank (day 15 to 85) were balanced CD4/CD8, whereas later expanders leaned CD4+. Researchers report contracting CD4+ clones mostly in CM and EM, with CD8+ clones in EMRA. Memory from before infection featured some responding clones, which suggests cross-reactive memory joined.

V was trimmed by 3 bases and J by 5 bases, leaving 7 bases between them. Germline values: CDR1 MGHRA, CDR2 YSYEKL. The CDR3 has 12 residues. TCRdb passed the 5' RACE reads through MiXCR, listing each CDR3 protein once. The sample records 110,000 to 150,000 distinct CDR3 sequences, roughly 13% being singletons. The sample was PBMCs or a T cell subset sorted from them (not recorded which). The rearrangement uses TRBV4-1 and TRBJ2-5; D could derive from TRBD1 or TRBD2 (5 bases each). The receptor was isolated from an adult woman who had mild COVID-19 (a few samples of this study predate the infection). Cell type and time point are not known. CDR3 sequence reads: CASSQGVETQYF. CDR3 sequence (DNA): TGCGCCAGCAGCCAGGGGGTGGAGACCCAGTACTTC.